This TCR beta chain was sequenced in a study of CD8+ T cells in alopecia areata. Reverse transcribed after extraction, RNA yielded cDNA as the sequencing template. Method: immunoSEQ multiplex PCR; TCRdb's copy keeps in-frame clones and lacks some. This sample has about 120,000 clones, with about 60% found just once. This CDR3 is 12 amino acids long. Germline CDR1 reads SGHAT; CDR2 reads FQNNGV. The sample was CD4+ T cells sorted from blood. The chain uses TRBV11-2 and TRBJ2-5, with D perhaps matching TRBD1 (6 bases). This receptor was taken from a human donor in good health. The CDR3 nucleotides are TGTGCTTGTCGAGGGGGAGCAGAGACCCAGTACTTC. It yields the protein CACRGGAETQYF.